One TCR beta chain is described in this entry. Sequencing used immunoSEQ multiplex PCR; TCRdb keeps in-frame clones, though not all of them. The sample includes a few million clones, approximately 96% of them seen just once. The V gene end was trimmed by 7 bases and the J gene end by 5 bases; junction bases not matched to a gene: 1. The germline gives CDR1 LNHDA, CDR2 SQIVND (reference sequence). The CDR3 totals 11 residues. This specimen belongs to a study of shared clonotypes between healthy human individuals. J is TRBJ1-2 and V is TRBV19; 7 bases fit TRBD1. The sequencing sample was made of naive CD4+ T cells sorted from blood. Subset: CD45RA+ positively selected. This clonotype was obtained from a young man in good health. CDR3 nucleotides: TGTGCCAGTACACAGGGGTATGGCTACACCTTC. Translation: CASTQGYGYTF.